The T cell receptor (beta chain) described here comes from a study of T cell repertoires in cytomegalovirus infection. Study at large: Both CMV infection and a matching HLA type were indicated by public TCR beta signatures. Study-wide findings and caveats: In two of eight donors, the top clonotype was HLA-C-restricted CMV-specific.

This CDR3 is 12 amino acids long. The ends were cut back, 1 base at V and 7 bases at J, with 7 bases in the middle. The V gene's germline CDR1 is LGHNT and CDR2 FRNRAP. Each CDR3 protein gets one entry after TCRdb re-called the reads with MiXCR. This sample has hundreds of thousands of distinct CDR3 sequences, with approximately 33% found just once. In the case of this clonotype: Its antigen remains unknown.

V is TRBV12-5 and J is TRBJ1-1; no clear D gene. This TCR was recovered from a human donor in good health (CMV status not recorded). Some clones in this sample may be carry-over from other donors' samples. The source was cultured PBMCs, collected from culture after CMV antigen stimulation. The CDR3 region has the DNA TGTGCTAGTGGTTTGGCCAAGCTTGAAGCTTTCTTT. Protein: CASGLAKLEAFF.